This T cell receptor (beta chain) was observed in a study of shared clonotypes between healthy human individuals. Partitioning of CD4+ cells yielded a CD45RA+ naive subset and a CD45RA-negative memory subset. Study observations and caveats: A reduction in generation probabilities was seen for non-shared clonotypes relative to those shared by all four donors. Rarefaction gave evidence that sorted-subset sequencing remained incomplete despite large depth. Naive subsets generally had larger estimated richness than memory subsets.

Notes on this clone: Its specificity is not known.

The CDR3 is 17 amino acids. Germline V CDR1 and CDR2: LNHDA, SQIVND (reference sequence). J gave up 0 bases and V 3 bases, and 7 bases lay outside the gene matches. Measured with immunoSEQ multiplex PCR; TCRdb has only the in-frame clones, and not every one. Of 950,000 to 1,300,000 clones detected, roughly 80% appear once; the ten largest clones hold about 1.4%. The sequence was obtained from a man between 18 and 29 years old in good health. The genes are TRBV19 and TRBJ2-2; 7 bases align to TRBD2. Sequenced material: memory CD4+ T cells sorted from blood. This sample's subset: CD45RA-negative fraction. This CDR3 is CASSIGGWEANTGELFF. CDR3 nucleotides: TGTGCCAGTAGTATCGGGGGGTGGGAGGCGAACACCGGGGAGCTGTTTTTT.